This paragraph covers one TCR beta chain sequence. These data belong to a study of blood T cell repertoires in COVID-19. Study as a whole: From the United States, Italy and Spain came samples of acute and convalescent COVID-19.

Using immunoSEQ multiplex PCR, the repertoire was profiled, and TCRdb retains in-frame clones only, with some absent. The sample lists fewer than 400,000 clones; about 83% were seen once. This study enrolled people aged about 18 to 95 from approximately 24 US geographic areas. Among Cohort 3 donors, those recovered had two negative PCRs, clearance, or symptom resolution. The CDR3 has 17 amino acids. Per germline, CDR1 SNHLY and CDR2 FYNNEI. Trimming took 4 bases from V and 6 from J; bases not matched to a gene: 9. The chain recombines TRBV2 with TRBJ2-2, with 12 bases fitting TRBD1. The sample taken for sequencing was PBMCs or T cells enriched from blood (not recorded which). The source is a woman in her forties or fifties who had recovered from COVID-19. CDR3 sequence reads: CASSVSGTGGFAGELFF. The CDR3 nucleotides read TGTGCCAGCAGTGTCTCGGGGACAGGGGGCTTCGCCGGGGAGCTGTTTTTT.